A single sample gave rise to the 6 T cell receptor beta chains below, sequenced in a study of T cells in tuberculosis. Assay: immunoSEQ multiplex PCR; the TCRdb copy retains only in-frame clones and omits some. This table has tens of thousands of clones, nearly 95% appearing once. The sequenced material came from PBMCs. Receptors originate from a donor aged 10 to 29 with latent tuberculosis or without tuberculosis infection.

This chain joins TRBV7-9 and TRBJ2-1, with D possibly TRBD1 on 6 matching bases. V was cut by 7 bases and J by 8 bases, with 21 bases left in between. Germline V gene lookup returns CDR1 SEHNR and CDR2 FQNEAQ (reference sequence). This CDR3 comprises 15 residues. This chain's CDR3 is CASTLGASFIDEQFF. The CDR3 coding sequence is TGTGCCAGCACCCTGGGGGCTAGCTTCATCGATGAGCAGTTCTTC.

The rearrangement joins TRBV27 to TRBJ1-1; D remains ambiguous. Trimming cost V 3 bases and J 7 bases, with 9 bases left between them. From germline, CDR1 is MNHEY and CDR2 SMNVEV (reference sequence). The CDR3 is 12 amino acids. The DNA for the CDR3 is TGTGCCAGCAGTTTTGCCACGGGTGAAGCTTTCTTT. This sequence encodes CASSFATGEAFF.

CDR3 amino acids: CASSYLTGEETQYF. CDR3 DNA: TGTGCCAGCAGTTACTTAACGGGGGAAGAGACCCAGTACTTC. The chain has TRBV6-6 and TRBJ2-5, with D possibly TRBD2 on 6 matching bases. Trimming removed 1 base from V and 3 bases from J, with 9 bases in between. CDR1 and CDR2 (germline): MNHNY, SVGAGI (reference sequence). This CDR3 comprises 14 residues.

This clone was seen once. The J gene is TRBJ2-1, the V gene TRBV27; 9 positions agree with TRBD2. With 3 bases clipped from V and 6 bases from J, the junction kept 6 bases outside the gene matches. This CDR3 is 15 amino acids long. Germline CDR1 MNHEY, CDR2 SMNVEV (reference sequence). The CDR3 bases are TGTGCCAGCAGTTTCGGGCTAGCGGGGTTCAATGAGCAGTTCTTC. This sequence encodes CASSFGLAGFNEQFF.

The J gene is TRBJ2-3, the V gene TRBV6-5; D is possibly TRBD1 (5 bases). V lost 0 bases to trimming and J lost 6 bases, with 10 bases between them. The CDR3 is made up of 14 amino acids. Germline loops: CDR1 MNHEY, CDR2 SVGAGI. CDR3 bases: TGTGCCAGCAGTTACTCTCAGGGTGGGGATACGCAGTATTTT. Its protein is CASSYSQGGDTQYF.

The J gene is TRBJ2-7, the V gene TRBV27; 9 nucleotides match TRBD2. Trimming cost V 2 bases and J 0 bases; bases outside gene matches: 14. The CDR3 is made up of 19 amino acids. CDR1 MNHEY and CDR2 SMNVEV come from the germline V gene (reference sequence). CDR3 region: CASSLLGAGGGGSSYEQYF. In DNA form, the CDR3 reads TGTGCCAGCAGTTTACTTGGAGCGGGGGGTGGCGGGAGCTCCTACGAGCAGTACTTC.